The subject of this entry is one TCR beta chain. Its antigen is not identified. Germline loops: CDR1 MNHEY, CDR2 SVGAGI. V was trimmed by 0 bases and J by 7 bases, leaving 6 bases between them. CDR3 length: 12 amino acids. The record originates from a study of long-term antiretroviral therapy in people with HIV. Study-wide findings and caveats: Blood dates from the mid-2000s to the late 2010s, possibly under older ART regimens. Controls exceeded HIV repertoires in CDR3 length range.

Version v3.0 of the immunoSEQ assay was performed at survey level. Using immunoSEQ multiplex PCR, the repertoire was profiled, and TCRdb retains in-frame clones only, with some absent. The sample lists 13,000 to 15,000 clones; 70% to 85% were seen once. The chain couples TRBV6-5 to TRBJ1-1; D remains ambiguous. The sequence came from a man aged 35 to 55 with HIV. The sample was unsorted PBMCs, taken 1.3 years before starting antiretroviral therapy. CDR3 amino acids: CASSYSGREAFF. CDR3 DNA: TGTGCCAGCAGTTACTCGGGCCGTGAAGCTTTCTTT.